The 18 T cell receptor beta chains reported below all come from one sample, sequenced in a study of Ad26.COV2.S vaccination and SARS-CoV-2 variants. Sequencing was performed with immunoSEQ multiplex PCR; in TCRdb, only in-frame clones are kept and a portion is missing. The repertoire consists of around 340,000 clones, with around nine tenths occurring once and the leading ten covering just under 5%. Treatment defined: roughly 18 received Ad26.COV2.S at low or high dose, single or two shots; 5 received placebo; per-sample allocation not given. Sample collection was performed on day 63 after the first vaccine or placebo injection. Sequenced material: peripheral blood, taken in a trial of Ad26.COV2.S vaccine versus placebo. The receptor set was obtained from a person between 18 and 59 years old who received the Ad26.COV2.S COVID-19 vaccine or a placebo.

The CDR3 nucleotides read TGTGCCAGCCATAGCGGGAGGGTCCCGGGAGGGGAGCTGTTTTTT. Translated, it gives CASHSGRVPGGELFF. The chain combines TRBV6-5 with TRBJ2-2; 11 bases are shared with TRBD2. Per the germline V gene, CDR1 is MNHEY and CDR2 is SVGAGI. The junction had 10 bases not matched to a gene; V was cut back by 8 bases and J by 8 bases. CDR3 length: 15 residues.

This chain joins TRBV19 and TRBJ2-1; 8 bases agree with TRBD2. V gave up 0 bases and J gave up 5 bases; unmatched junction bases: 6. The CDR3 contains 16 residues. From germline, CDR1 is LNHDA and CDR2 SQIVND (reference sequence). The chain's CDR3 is CASSIDSGGPHNEQFF. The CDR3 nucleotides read TGTGCCAGTAGTATAGACTCGGGAGGGCCCCACAATGAGCAGTTCTTC. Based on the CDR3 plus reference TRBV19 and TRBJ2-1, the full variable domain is DGGITQSPKYLFRKEGQNVTLSCEQNLNHDAMYWYRQDPGQGLRLIYYSQIVNDFQKGDIAEGYSVSREKKESFPLTVTSAQKNPTAFYLCASSIDSGGPHNEQFFGPGTRLTVL.

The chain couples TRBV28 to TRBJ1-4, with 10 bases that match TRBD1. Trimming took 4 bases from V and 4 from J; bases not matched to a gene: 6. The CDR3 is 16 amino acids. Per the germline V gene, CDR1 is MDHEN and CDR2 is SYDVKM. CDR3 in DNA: TGTGCCAGCAGTTCCAGCAGGACAGGGGGTAATGAAAAACTGTTTTTT. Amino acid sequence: CASSSSRTGGNEKLFF.

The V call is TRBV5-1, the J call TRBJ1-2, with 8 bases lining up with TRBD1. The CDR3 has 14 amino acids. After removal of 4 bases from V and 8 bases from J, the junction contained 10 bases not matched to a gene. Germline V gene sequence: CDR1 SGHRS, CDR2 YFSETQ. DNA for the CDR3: TGCGCCAGCAGCCCCGGACAGGGAATTCCAGGCTACACCTTC. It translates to CASSPGQGIPGYTF.

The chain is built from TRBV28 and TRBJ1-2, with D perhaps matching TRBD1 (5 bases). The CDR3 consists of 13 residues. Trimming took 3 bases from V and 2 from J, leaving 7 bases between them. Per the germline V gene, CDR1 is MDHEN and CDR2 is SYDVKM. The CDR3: CASSFWGNYGYTF. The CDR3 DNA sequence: TGTGCCAGCAGTTTCTGGGGGAACTATGGCTACACCTTC.

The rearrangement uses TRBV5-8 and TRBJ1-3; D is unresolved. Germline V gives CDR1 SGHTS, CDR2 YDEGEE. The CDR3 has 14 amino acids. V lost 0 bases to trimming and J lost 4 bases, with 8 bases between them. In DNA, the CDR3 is TGTGCCAGCAGCTTGGGGTTTTTGGGAAACACCATATATTTT. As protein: CASSLGFLGNTIYF.

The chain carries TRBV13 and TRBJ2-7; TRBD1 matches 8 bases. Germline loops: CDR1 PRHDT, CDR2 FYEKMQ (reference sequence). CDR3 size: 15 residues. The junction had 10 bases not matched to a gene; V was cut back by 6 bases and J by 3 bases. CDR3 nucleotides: TGTGCCAGCAGTCCGCTCGGACAGGGAAGCTACGAGCAGTACTTC. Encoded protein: CASSPLGQGSYEQYF.

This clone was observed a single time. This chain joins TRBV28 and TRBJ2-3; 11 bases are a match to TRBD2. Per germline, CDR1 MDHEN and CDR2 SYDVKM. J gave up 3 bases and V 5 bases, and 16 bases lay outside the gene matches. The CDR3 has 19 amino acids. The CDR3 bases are TGTGCCAGCAGTCAAACTAGCGGGAGAAGCTATGAGTCAACAGATACGCAGTATTTT. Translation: CASSQTSGRSYESTDTQYF. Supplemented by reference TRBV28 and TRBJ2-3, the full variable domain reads DVKVTQSSRYLVKRTGEKVFLECVQDMDHENMFWYRQDPGLGLRLIYFSYDVKMKEKGDIPEGYSVSREKKERFSLILESASTNQTSMYLCASSQTSGRSYESTDTQYFGPGTRLTVL.

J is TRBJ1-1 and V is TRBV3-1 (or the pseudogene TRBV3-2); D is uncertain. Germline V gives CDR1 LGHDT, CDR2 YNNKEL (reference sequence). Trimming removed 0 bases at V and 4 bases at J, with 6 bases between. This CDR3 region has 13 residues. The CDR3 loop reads CASSQDRSTEAFF. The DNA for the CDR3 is TGTGCCAGCAGCCAAGATCGTAGCACTGAAGCTTTCTTT.

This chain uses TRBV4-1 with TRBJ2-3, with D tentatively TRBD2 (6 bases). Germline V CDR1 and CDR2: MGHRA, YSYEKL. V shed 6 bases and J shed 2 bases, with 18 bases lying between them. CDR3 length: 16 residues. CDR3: CASRVTWGVNTDTQYF. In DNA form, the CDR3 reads TGCGCCAGCAGGGTGACGTGGGGGGTTAACACAGATACGCAGTATTTT.

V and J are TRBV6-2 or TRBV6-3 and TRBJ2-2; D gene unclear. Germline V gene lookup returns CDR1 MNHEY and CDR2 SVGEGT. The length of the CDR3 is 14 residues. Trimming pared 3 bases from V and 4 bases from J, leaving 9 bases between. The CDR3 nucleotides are TGTGCCAGCAGTTATATTTTAGGCACCGGGGAGCTGTTTTTT. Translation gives CASSYILGTGELFF.

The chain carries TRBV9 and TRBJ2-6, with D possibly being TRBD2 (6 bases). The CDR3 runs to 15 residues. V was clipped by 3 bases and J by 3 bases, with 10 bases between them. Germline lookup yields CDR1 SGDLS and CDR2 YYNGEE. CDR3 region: CASSAWGGGANVLTF. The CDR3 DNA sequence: TGTGCCAGCAGCGCCTGGGGAGGTGGGGCCAACGTCCTGACTTTC.

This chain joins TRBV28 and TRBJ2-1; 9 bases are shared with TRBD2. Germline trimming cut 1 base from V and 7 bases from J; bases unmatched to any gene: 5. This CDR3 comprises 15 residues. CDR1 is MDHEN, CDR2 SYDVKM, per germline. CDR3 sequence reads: CASSLLAGVMNEQFF. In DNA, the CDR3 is TGTGCCAGCAGTTTATTAGCGGGAGTAATGAATGAGCAGTTCTTC.

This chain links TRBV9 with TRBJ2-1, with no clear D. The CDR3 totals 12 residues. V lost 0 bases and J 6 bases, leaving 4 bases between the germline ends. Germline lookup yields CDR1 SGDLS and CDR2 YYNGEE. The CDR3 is CASSVGANEQFF. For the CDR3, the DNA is TGTGCCAGCAGCGTAGGGGCCAATGAGCAGTTCTTC.

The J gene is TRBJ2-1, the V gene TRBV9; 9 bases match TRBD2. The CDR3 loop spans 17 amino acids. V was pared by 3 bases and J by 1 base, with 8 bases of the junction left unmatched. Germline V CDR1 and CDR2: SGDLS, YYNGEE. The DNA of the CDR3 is TGTGCCAGCAGCGGGGGTAGCGGGGGTGATTCCTACAATGAGCAGTTCTTC. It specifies CASSGGSGGDSYNEQFF. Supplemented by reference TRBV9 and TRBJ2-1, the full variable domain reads DSGVTQTPKHLITATGQRVTLRCSPRSGDLSVYWYQQSLDQGLQFLIQYYNGEERAKGNILERFSAQQFPDLHSELNLSSLELGDSALYFCASSGGSGGDSYNEQFFGPGTRLTVL.

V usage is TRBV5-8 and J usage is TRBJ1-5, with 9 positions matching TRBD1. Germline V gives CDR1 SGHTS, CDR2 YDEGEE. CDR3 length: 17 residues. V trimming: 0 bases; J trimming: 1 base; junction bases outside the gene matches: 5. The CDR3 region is CASSLDVGTGSNQPQHF. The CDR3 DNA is TGTGCCAGCAGCTTGGACGTCGGGACAGGGAGCAATCAGCCCCAGCATTTT.

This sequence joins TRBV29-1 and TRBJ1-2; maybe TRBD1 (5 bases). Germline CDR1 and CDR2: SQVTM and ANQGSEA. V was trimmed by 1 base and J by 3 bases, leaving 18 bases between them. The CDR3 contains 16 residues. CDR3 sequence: CSVEGHAQAIYYGYTF. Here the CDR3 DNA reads TGCAGCGTTGAAGGGCACGCACAGGCGATCTACTATGGCTACACCTTC.

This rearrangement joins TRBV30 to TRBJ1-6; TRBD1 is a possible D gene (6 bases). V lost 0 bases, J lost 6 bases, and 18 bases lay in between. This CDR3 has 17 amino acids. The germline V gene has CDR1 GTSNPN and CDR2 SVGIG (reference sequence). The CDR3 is CAWSVLRTGRGNSPLHF. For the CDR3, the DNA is TGTGCCTGGAGTGTACTAAGAACAGGGAGAGGTAATTCACCCCTCCACTTT.